This T cell receptor (beta chain) was sequenced in a study of cytomegalovirus exposure and HLA in healthy donors. Regarding the study as a whole: As was reported, the classifier diagnosed cytomegalovirus status with high specificity and sensitivity.

From germline, CDR1 is SEHNR and CDR2 FQNEAQ (reference sequence). This CDR3 region has 13 residues. Worth noting for this clone: Antigen unknown. The germline gene is not matched at one end of the junction; a read error may be the cause.

PCR was performed using 60 Vbeta and 13 Jbeta primers. This table comes from immunoSEQ multiplex PCR, and its TCRdb copy is limited to in-frame clones, with some not included. The data hold about 83,000 clones, with more than 70% observed a single time. Sequenced: PBMCs. The source of this sequence is a man between 60 and 70 years old in good health and CMV-seronegative. V and J are TRBV7-9 and TRBJ2-7; 7 bases map to TRBD2. CDR3 loop: CSSNLNSGNEQYF. In DNA, the CDR3 is TGTTCCAGCAACCTCAACAGCGGGAACGAGCAGTACTTC.